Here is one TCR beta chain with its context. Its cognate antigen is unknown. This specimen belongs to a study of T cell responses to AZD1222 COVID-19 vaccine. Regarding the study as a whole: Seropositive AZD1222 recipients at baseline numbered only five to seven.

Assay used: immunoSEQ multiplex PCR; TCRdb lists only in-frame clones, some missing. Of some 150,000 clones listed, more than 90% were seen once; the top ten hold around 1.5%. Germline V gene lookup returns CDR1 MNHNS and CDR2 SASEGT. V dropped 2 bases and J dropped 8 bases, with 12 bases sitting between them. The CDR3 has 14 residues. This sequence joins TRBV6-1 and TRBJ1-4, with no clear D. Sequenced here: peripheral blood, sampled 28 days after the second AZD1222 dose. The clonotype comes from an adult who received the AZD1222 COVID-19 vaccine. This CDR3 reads CASSEYGRFEKLFF. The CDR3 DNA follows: TGTGCCAGCAGTGAATATGGGCGGTTCGAAAAACTGTTTTTT.